The 15 T cell receptor beta chains reported below all come from one sample, sequenced in a study of regulatory T cells in long-lasting Graves disease. Described time point: newly diagnosed GD, antithyroid drugs for less than 3 months. After RNA was extracted from PBMCs, the TCR library was made from it. Arm-PCR of CDR3 regions and iRepertoire HTBI primers were used to build TCR beta libraries. TCRdb fed the multiplex PCR reads into MiXCR, producing one record per CDR3 protein. Among about 530,000 distinct CDR3 sequences listed, 15% to 20% were seen once. These same data were also listed under a study on T cells in Graves' hyperthyroidism and ophthalmopathy.

The source material was peripheral blood mononuclear cells (PBMCs), sampled at new diagnosis, from a patient treated with antithyroid drugs. Receptors originate from a woman aged 35 to 59 with Graves disease.

A few counts support this clonotype. J is TRBJ2-7 and V is TRBV4-1; D ambiguous. CDR1 and CDR2 from the germline V gene are MGHRA and YSYEKL. The CDR3 spans 18 residues. V lost 1 base, J lost 3 bases, and 22 bases lay in between. DNA of the CDR3: TGCGCCAGCAGCCAAGTGATTGACGTTGACGGGCGATACTACGAGCAGTACTTC. This codes for CASSQVIDVDGRYYEQYF.

This clonotype was detected many times. V is TRBV6-1 and J is TRBJ2-7, with D unclear. Germline CDR1 MNHNS, CDR2 SASEGT. The CDR3 covers 14 residues. V lost 7 bases, J lost 2 bases, and 15 bases lay in between. The CDR3 DNA reads as TGTGCCAGCAAAATGTCGGCAGGAACCTACGAGCAGTACTTC. Translating gives CASKMSAGTYEQYF.

This clonotype was seen more than once but under ten times. This rearrangement joins TRBV6-2 or TRBV6-3 to TRBJ2-7, with 7 bases matching TRBD1. V was pared by 0 bases and J by 3 bases, with 5 bases of the junction left unmatched. CDR3 length: 15 amino acids. Germline lookup yields CDR1 MNHEY and CDR2 SVGEGT. Here the CDR3 reads CASSYSGTDIYEQYF. CDR3 in DNA: TGTGCCAGCAGTTACTCGGGGACAGACATCTACGAGCAGTACTTC.

This clonotype was counted ten times or more. The chain couples TRBV6-1 to TRBJ2-7; D is possibly TRBD2 (6 bases). There are 13 residues in the CDR3. The V end was cut by 6 bases, the J end by 3 bases, with 12 bases between. In germline, CDR1 is MNHNS, CDR2 SASEGT. The CDR3 DNA follows: TGTGCCAGCAGCCGGAGGAGGGACTACGAGCAGTACTTC. It translates to CASSRRRDYEQYF.

This clonotype was seen repeatedly, ten times or more. The J gene is TRBJ2-7, the V gene TRBV18; 7 nucleotides agree with TRBD1. Germline V gene lookup returns CDR1 KGHSH and CDR2 LQKENI. V trimming: 3 bases; J trimming: 2 bases; junction bases outside the gene matches: 7. CDR3 length: 15 amino acids. The CDR3 sequence: CASSPGGTAPYEQYF. The CDR3 DNA reads as TGTGCCAGCTCACCGGGTGGGACAGCCCCCTACGAGCAGTACTTC.

On this clonotype itself: Compared with germline, one end of the junction differs, possibly owing to a read error. The gene calls are TRBV13 and TRBJ1-1, with 8 bases matching TRBD1. The CDR3 contains 15 residues. Germline loops: CDR1 PRHDT, CDR2 FYEKMQ (reference sequence). The CDR3 spells CASNTRQGKNTEASF. The CDR3 nucleotides are TGTGCCAGCAACACGCGACAGGGGAAGAACACTGAAGCTTCCTTT.

This clonotype was counted many times. The rearrangement uses TRBV27 and TRBJ1-2; D gene unclear. The CDR3 covers 14 residues. The V end lost 2 bases, the J end lost 4 bases, and 11 bases lay between the germline ends. Per germline, CDR1 MNHEY and CDR2 SMNVEV (reference sequence). The CDR3 coding sequence is TGTGCCAGCAGTTTAGGGGAAATCGGCTATGGCTACACCTTC. Its translation: CASSLGEIGYGYTF.

The chain has TRBV12-3 or TRBV12-4 and TRBJ1-1, with D unclear. The length of the CDR3 is 15 residues. Trimming took 3 bases from V and 0 from J, leaving 11 bases between them. CDR3 sequence reads: CASSLSLGMNTEAFF. CDR3 DNA sequence: TGTGCCAGCAGTTTGTCCCTAGGGATGAACACTGAAGCTTTCTTT.

This chain links TRBV12-3 or TRBV12-4 with TRBJ2-7, with 7 bases fitting TRBD1. Unmatched junction bases numbered 9, after V lost 5 bases and J lost 5 bases. The CDR3 runs to 14 residues. The CDR3 nucleotides read TGTGCCAGCAGTCTATGGCAGGGGACAGACGAGCAGTACTTC. This encodes CASSLWQGTDEQYF.

The rearrangement uses TRBV6-1 and TRBJ1-4; D not certain. V gave up 4 bases and J gave up 0 bases, with 6 bases separating them. This CDR3 comprises 14 residues. Germline V CDR1 and CDR2: MNHNS, SASEGT. The CDR3 DNA is TGTGCCAGCAGTGTCCGGGCAACTAATGAAAAACTGTTTTTT. Translation: CASSVRATNEKLFF.

This clonotype has at least ten counts. The rearrangement links TRBV2 to TRBJ2-1, with 11 bases matching TRBD2. Germline lookup yields CDR1 SNHLY and CDR2 FYNNEI. The CDR3 extends over 15 amino acids. The ends lost 6 bases at V and 4 bases at J; junction bases unmatched: 5. In DNA, the CDR3 is TGTGCCAGCAGAAAACTAGCGGGGGCTTACAATGAGCAGTTCTTC. Its protein product is CASRKLAGAYNEQFF. The full variable domain, with the rest looked up from reference TRBV2 and TRBJ2-1, is EPEVTQTPSHQVTQMGQEVILRCVPISNHLYFYWYRQILGQKVEFLVSFYNNEISEKSEIFDDQFSVERPDGSNFTLKIRSTKLEDSAMYFCASRKLAGAYNEQFFGPGTRLTVL.

J is TRBJ2-7 and V is TRBV4-1; 7 bases are shared with TRBD2. CDR3 length: 15 amino acids. CDR1 MGHRA and CDR2 YSYEKL come from the germline V gene. J was trimmed by 3 bases and V by 0 bases; bases with no gene match: 5. CDR3 sequence (DNA): TGCGCCAGCAGCCAAGATACAGCGGGGTACTACGAGCAGTACTTC. It codes for CASSQDTAGYYEQYF.

This clonotype showed up just once. With only one base between it and a far larger clone, this is likely a read error. The chain combines TRBV7-9 with TRBJ1-5; D uncertain. This CDR3 has 12 residues. Germline CDR1 and CDR2: SEHNR and FQNEAQ (reference sequence). CDR3 DNA sequence: TGTACCAGCAGCTTCCCGGGTCAGCCCCAGCATTTT. It specifies CTSSFPGQPQHF.

This clonotype was found a few times. This chain connects TRBV6-2 or TRBV6-3 to TRBJ1-5; D possibly corresponds to TRBD1 (6 bases). Germline lookup yields CDR1 MNHEY and CDR2 SVGEGT. Deletions cut 2 bases from V and 6 bases from J, with 11 bases between. The CDR3 has 14 residues. This chain's CDR3 is CASSYMGASQPQHF. The CDR3 DNA is TGTGCCAGCAGTTACATGGGGGCAAGTCAGCCCCAGCATTTT.

This clonotype was recorded at least ten times. The V and J genes are TRBV7-9 and TRBJ2-5; TRBD2 matches at 8 bases. V lost 5 bases and J lost 5; bases outside the gene matches: 7. The CDR3 is 14 amino acids. Germline CDR1 and CDR2: SEHNR and FQNEAQ (reference sequence). The CDR3 is CASSPRGGAETQYF. The CDR3 region has the DNA TGTGCCAGCAGCCCCCGGGGGGGGGCGGAGACCCAGTACTTC. Looking up the rest from reference TRBV7-9 and TRBJ2-5 gives the full variable domain: DTGVSQNPRHKITKRGQNVTFRCDPISEHNRLYWYRQTLGQGPEFLTYFQNEAQLEKSRLLSDRFSAERPKGSFSTLEIQRTEQGDSAMYLCASSPRGGAETQYFGPGTRLLVL.